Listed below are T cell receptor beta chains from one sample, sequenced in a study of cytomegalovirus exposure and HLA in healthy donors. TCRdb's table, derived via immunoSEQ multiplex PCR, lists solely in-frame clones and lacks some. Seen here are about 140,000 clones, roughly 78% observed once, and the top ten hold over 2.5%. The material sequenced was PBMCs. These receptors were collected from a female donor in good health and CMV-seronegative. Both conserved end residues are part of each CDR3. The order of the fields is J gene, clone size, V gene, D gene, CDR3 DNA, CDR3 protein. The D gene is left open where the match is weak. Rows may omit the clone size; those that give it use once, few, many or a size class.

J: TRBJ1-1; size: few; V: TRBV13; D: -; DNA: TGTGCCAGCAGTCCGGGGGGTGAAGCTTTCTTT; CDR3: CASSPGGEAFF
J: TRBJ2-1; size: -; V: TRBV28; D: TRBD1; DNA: TGTGCCAGCAGCGTGGATAACAGGGGCGTATACAATGAGCAGTTCTTC; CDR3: CASSVDNRGVYNEQFF
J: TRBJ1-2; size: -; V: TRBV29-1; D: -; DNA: TGCAGTTGTCGCTCCCCTAGTCCCTTAGGTGGCTACACCTTC; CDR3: CSCRSPSPLGGYTF
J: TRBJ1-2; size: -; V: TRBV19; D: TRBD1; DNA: TGTGCCAGTAGTGACTATCAGGGGGCATATGGCTACACCTTC; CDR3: CASSDYQGAYGYTF
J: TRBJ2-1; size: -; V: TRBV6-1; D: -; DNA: TGTGCCAGCAGTCGCCTACACGGGTTCTACAATGAGCAGTTCTTC; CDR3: CASSRLHGFYNEQFF
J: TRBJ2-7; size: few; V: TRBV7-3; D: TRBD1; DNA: TGTGCCAGCAGCCCCCCGGGACAGGTCCCCTTCCACGAGCAGTACTTC; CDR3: CASSPPGQVPFHEQYF
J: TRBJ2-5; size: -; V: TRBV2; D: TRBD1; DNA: TGTGCCAGCAGTGCCGGGACAGGGCAGTCGGAGACCCAGTACTTC; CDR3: CASSAGTGQSETQYF
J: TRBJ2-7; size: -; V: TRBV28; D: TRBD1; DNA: TGTGCCAGCAGTACGTCTACCGGGACAGCTATCTACGAGCAGTACTTC; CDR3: CASSTSTGTAIYEQYF
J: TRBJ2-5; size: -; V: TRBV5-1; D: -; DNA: TGCGCCAGCAGCCTGGGGGGGCACGAGACCCAGTACTTC; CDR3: CASSLGGHETQYF
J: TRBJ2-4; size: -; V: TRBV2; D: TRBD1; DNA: TGTGCCAGCAGTGGACAGGGCAACAAAAACATTCAGTACTTC; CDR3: CASSGQGNKNIQYF
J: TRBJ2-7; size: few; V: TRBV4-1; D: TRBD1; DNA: TGCGCCAGCAGCCCCAGCCGGACAGGGGGCTTTTACGAGCAGTACTTC; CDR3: CASSPSRTGGFYEQYF
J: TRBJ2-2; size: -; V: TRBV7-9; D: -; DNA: TGTGCCAGCAGCTTAAGTCTCGGGAAAGGCTTGAACACCGGGGAGCTGTTTTTT; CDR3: CASSLSLGKGLNTGELFF
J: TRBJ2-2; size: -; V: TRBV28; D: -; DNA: TGTGCCAGCAGTCGTCACAGGAGAGCCGGGGAGCTGTTTTTT; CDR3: CASSRHRRAGELFF
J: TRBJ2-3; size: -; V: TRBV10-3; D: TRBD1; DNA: TGTGCCATCAGTGTGGGACCAAGGACAGGTACAGATACGCAGTATTTT; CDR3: CAISVGPRTGTDTQYF
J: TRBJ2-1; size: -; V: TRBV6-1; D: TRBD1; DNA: TGTGCCAGCAACGACAGGGGCAATGAGCAGTTCTTC; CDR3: CASNDRGNEQFF
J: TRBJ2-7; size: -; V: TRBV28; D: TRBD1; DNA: TGTGCCAGCAGTCCACCGGGACAGGGGTCCTACGAGCAGTACTTC; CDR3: CASSPPGQGSYEQYF
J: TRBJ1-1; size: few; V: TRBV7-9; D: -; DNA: TGTGCCAGCAACATGCAGGGGAACACTGAAGCTTTCTTT; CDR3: CASNMQGNTEAFF